The rows below give T cell receptor beta chains drawn from one sample of a study of T cell responses to AZD1222 COVID-19 vaccine. Repertoires were generated with immunoSEQ multiplex PCR, while TCRdb's copy carries only in-frame clones and drops some. Here the sample spans more than 80,000 clones, just over 90% being singletons. The source material was peripheral blood, sampled on day 0 of AZD1222 vaccination. These receptors were collected from an adult in good health. Both conserved end residues are part of each CDR3. D genes are given only for firm matches. The size of a clone is reported for some rows only, either as once, few or many, or as a class for expanded clones.

j_call,clone_size,d_call,v_call,cdr3_nt,cdr3_aa
TRBJ2-7,.,.,TRBV27,TGTGCCAGAGATCCCGCCACTCAGCAGTACTTC,CARDPATQQYF
TRBJ2-7,.,.,TRBV5-4,TGTGCCAGCAGCTTGGACCTCACCGGGTCCTACGAGCAGTACTTC,CASSLDLTGSYEQYF
TRBJ1-2,.,.,TRBV6-5,TGTGCCAGCGCCGATCCAGGATCCGGCTACACCTTC,CASADPGSGYTF
TRBJ2-1,once,.,TRBV6-2/TRBV6-3,TGTGCCAGCAGCCACGAGGGTGAGCAGTTCTTC,CASSHEGEQFF
TRBJ1-2,once,TRBD1,TRBV7-2,TGTGCCAGCAGCTTACAGGGGGCGCTCACCTTC,CASSLQGALTF
TRBJ2-3,.,.,TRBV27,TGTGCCAGCAGTTCAAAAGGTGCAGATACGCAGTATTTT,CASSSKGADTQYF
TRBJ2-7,.,TRBD1,TRBV6-5,TGTGCCAGCAGTCCCTCACAGGGGGCCTACGAGCAGTACTTC,CASSPSQGAYEQYF
TRBJ1-3,few,TRBD1,TRBV4-2,TGTGCCAGCAGCCAAGATGATGAGGGGGCGGCAGGAAACACCATATATTTT,CASSQDDEGAAGNTIYF
TRBJ2-7,.,TRBD1,TRBV5-1,TGCGCCAGCAGCTTGGATGGACAGGCCTACGAGCAGTACTTC,CASSLDGQAYEQYF
TRBJ1-4,.,.,TRBV7-2,TGTGCCAGCAGCCGGAGCCCAACAGGGAGGCCTAATGAAAAACTGTTTTTT,CASSRSPTGRPNEKLFF
TRBJ2-6,.,TRBD1,TRBV7-2,TGTGCCAGCAGCCCGCGGACAGGAATAAACTCTGGGGCCAACGTCCTGACTTTC,CASSPRTGINSGANVLTF
TRBJ2-1,.,TRBD1,TRBV15,TGTGCCACCAGGACTACAGGGGGAGCCTACAATGAGCAGTTCTTC,CATRTTGGAYNEQFF
TRBJ2-1,.,.,TRBV3-1/TRBV3-2,TGTGCCAGCAGCCAAGTAGGTCGCCGGGGGAATGAGCAGTTCTTC,CASSQVGRRGNEQFF
TRBJ2-5,.,.,TRBV2,TGTGCCAGCAGCCCGAAAGAGACCCAGTACTTC,CASSPKETQYF
TRBJ2-3,.,.,TRBV6-2/TRBV6-3,TGTGCCAGCAGTTACAGGGGACCGAGAGATACGCAGTATTTT,CASSYRGPRDTQYF
TRBJ1-4,.,.,TRBV20-1,TGCAGTGCTAGAGTCCTTGAAAAACTGTTTTTT,CSARVLEKLFF
TRBJ2-7,.,.,TRBV19,TGTGCCAGTAGTGACAGAACCCGAACGACCTACGAGCAGTACTTC,CASSDRTRTTYEQYF
TRBJ2-3,.,TRBD1,TRBV19,TGTGCCAGTAGTCTTCGGGACAGGGGCACAGATACGCAGTATTTT,CASSLRDRGTDTQYF
TRBJ1-1,.,TRBD1,TRBV7-9,TGTGCCAGCAGCTTAGGGGGACAGGGAATTGGTACTGAAGCTTTCTTT,CASSLGGQGIGTEAFF
TRBJ1-4,.,.,TRBV6-2/TRBV6-3,TGTGCCAGCAGTTACTTCATGCGGGAGGAAAAACTGTTTTTT,CASSYFMREEKLFF
TRBJ1-3,once,.,TRBV18,TGTGCCAGCTCACAGGGACCGGACGGAAACACCATATATTTT,CASSQGPDGNTIYF
TRBJ2-7,.,.,TRBV5-1,TGCGCCAGCATTAGAGACAGTCCCTACGAGCAGTACTTC,CASIRDSPYEQYF
TRBJ2-2,.,TRBD1,TRBV10-3,TGTGCCATGGGAGGACAGGGCGGCACCGGGGAGCTGTTTTTT,CAMGGQGGTGELFF
TRBJ1-6,.,.,TRBV7-2,TGTGCCAGCACCTTTAGGGGGAGAAGTTCACCCCTCCACTTT,CASTFRGRSSPLHF
TRBJ2-1,.,TRBD2,TRBV6-5,TGTGCCAGCAGCCCCGGGAGGGAGCAGTTCTTC,CASSPGREQFF
TRBJ1-6,.,.,TRBV6-5,TGTGCCAGCGACTTCAGGGGAACAAATTCACCCCTCCACTTT,CASDFRGTNSPLHF
TRBJ2-2,.,.,TRBV7-8,TGTGCCAGCAGCCGCCAGGGGAGTACCGGGGAGCTGTTTTTT,CASSRQGSTGELFF
TRBJ2-7,.,.,TRBV18,TGTGCCAGCTCACCAAGGGCGGCCTCCTACGAGCAGTACTTC,CASSPRAASYEQYF
TRBJ1-2,.,TRBD1,TRBV29-1,TGCAGCGTCGTCAGGGACAGAGCGTCGGGCTACACCTTC,CSVVRDRASGYTF
TRBJ1-3,once,.,TRBV3-1/TRBV3-2,TGTGCCAGCAGCCAGAGGGGCAGGGGCACTGGAAACACCATATATTTT,CASSQRGRGTGNTIYF
TRBJ1-5,once,.,TRBV12-5,TGTGCTAGTGGTTTGGGGATTGATCAGCCCCAGCATTTT,CASGLGIDQPQHF
TRBJ1-1,.,.,TRBV3-1/TRBV3-2,TGTGCCAGCAGCCAAGACCGGGGTCGCCCTGAAGCTTTCTTT,CASSQDRGRPEAFF
TRBJ1-1,.,.,TRBV9,TGTGCCAGCAGCGTTCATGGTTTCACTGAAGCTTTCTTT,CASSVHGFTEAFF
TRBJ1-3,.,.,TRBV5-1,TGCGCCAGCAGCTTTCAGGGTGCTGGAAACACCATATATTTT,CASSFQGAGNTIYF
TRBJ1-2,.,.,TRBV5-1,TGCGCCAGCAGCTTAACTGGGAATGTTAACTATGGCTACACCTTC,CASSLTGNVNYGYTF
TRBJ2-3,.,.,TRBV12-3/TRBV12-4,TGTGCCAGCAGTTTTTCGTCGGATACGCAGTATTTT,CASSFSSDTQYF
TRBJ2-7,.,TRBD1,TRBV27,TGTGCCAGCAGTTTAAGCGGTGTTCGGACAGGGTTCTACGAGCAGTACTTC,CASSLSGVRTGFYEQYF
TRBJ1-2,.,.,TRBV7-9,TGTGCCAGCAGCTTAGCTGGTCAGGGGATAAACGGCTACACCTTC,CASSLAGQGINGYTF
TRBJ2-7,medium-sized,.,TRBV28,TGTGCCAGCAGTCCCCCAGGGATCGACGAGCAGTACTTC,CASSPPGIDEQYF
TRBJ1-1,.,TRBD1,TRBV19,TGTGCCAGTAGTCCCGACAGGGCGGCTGAAGCTTTCTTT,CASSPDRAAEAFF
TRBJ1-2,.,.,TRBV6-2/TRBV6-3,TGTGCCAGCAGCCAGTGGACCGGCTACACCTTC,CASSQWTGYTF
TRBJ2-1,.,.,TRBV5-4,TGTGCCAGCAGCACCGGGACCCATGGGGGCAATGAGCAGTTCTTC,CASSTGTHGGNEQFF
TRBJ1-1,.,.,TRBV5-3,TGTGCCAGAAGCGTGCGCCCCCGGACAAGTGCCATGAACACTGAAGCTTTCTTT,CARSVRPRTSAMNTEAFF
TRBJ1-4,.,.,TRBV4-1,TGCGCCAGCAGCCAAGACAGACCGGGAAAACTGTTTTTT,CASSQDRPGKLFF
TRBJ1-1,.,.,TRBV5-4,TGTGCCAGCAGCTTGGGGGGTTTCACTGAAGCTTTCTTT,CASSLGGFTEAFF
TRBJ2-3,once,TRBD1,TRBV11-2,TGTGCCAGCAGCTCGACAGGGGACGGCCTCGTCGCGCAGTATTTT,CASSSTGDGLVAQYF
TRBJ2-7,.,.,TRBV7-2,TGTGCCAGCAGCTTAGGGGGGACCAGCTCCTACGAGCAGTACTTC,CASSLGGTSSYEQYF
TRBJ1-1,.,.,TRBV7-2,TGTGCCAGCAGCTTAGACAGACAAGAGAACACTGAAGCTTTCTTT,CASSLDRQENTEAFF
TRBJ1-4,.,.,TRBV10-3,TGTGCCACAAAACAGGGTACTAATGAAAAACTGTTTTTT,CATKQGTNEKLFF
TRBJ2-7,.,.,TRBV7-3,TGTGCCAGCAGCTCTCACCAGGGGCCCTACGAGCAGTACTTC,CASSSHQGPYEQYF
TRBJ2-5,.,TRBD2,TRBV5-1,TGCGCCAGCAGCTTAGTCGCGGGGGGGCTAGAGACCCAGTACTTC,CASSLVAGGLETQYF
TRBJ1-2,.,.,TRBV4-2,TGTGCCAGCAGCCAAGAATTCCCGGGCTATGGCTACACCTTC,CASSQEFPGYGYTF
TRBJ2-1,.,TRBD2,TRBV6-7,TGTGCCAGCAGTCGATTAGCGGGGGGCACTAGCTCCTACAATGAGCAGTTCTTC,CASSRLAGGTSSYNEQFF
TRBJ1-5,.,.,TRBV19,TGTGCCAGTAGTATAGGGCAGGGAAATCAGCCCCAGCATTTT,CASSIGQGNQPQHF
TRBJ1-2,.,.,TRBV7-9,TGTGCCAGCAGCTTAAACGGTGGCTACACCTTC,CASSLNGGYTF
TRBJ1-6,.,.,TRBV6-7,TGTGCCAGCAGTTACTCAAAGACGTGGGCCTATAATTCACCCCTCCACTTT,CASSYSKTWAYNSPLHF
TRBJ1-5,once,.,TRBV19,TGTGCCAGTAGTGACCTGGACGGGGACAATCAGCCCCAGCATTTT,CASSDLDGDNQPQHF